These 10 T cell receptor beta chains were all obtained from the same sample, sequenced in a study of cytotoxic CD8 clonotypes in ibrutinib-treated CLL. The assay was immunoSEQ multiplex PCR, and TCRdb's table has in-frame clones only and misses some. The sample shows 300,000 to 350,000 clones, more than 65% of them seen only once. Sequences were derived from PBMCs, sampled before ibrutinib treatment. Receptors were obtained from a human donor with chronic lymphocytic leukemia.

The chain has TRBV19 and TRBJ1-4; D gene unclear. Germline V gene lookup returns CDR1 LNHDA and CDR2 SQIVND (reference sequence). The CDR3 length is 13 residues. The V end lost 11 bases, the J end lost 8 bases, and 18 bases lay between the germline ends. The CDR3 loop is CASTPVPGEKLFF. The CDR3 DNA reads TGTGCCTCGACCCCGGTCCCTGGAGAAAAACTGTTTTTT. Based on the CDR3 plus reference TRBV19 and TRBJ1-4, the full variable domain is DGGITQSPKYLFRKEGQNVTLSCEQNLNHDAMYWYRQDPGQGLRLIYYSQIVNDFQKGDIAEGYSVSREKKESFPLTVTSAQKNPTAFYLCASTPVPGEKLFFGSGTQLSVL.

The genes are TRBV11-2 and TRBJ2-7; no clear D gene. V shed 5 bases and J shed 3 bases, with 17 bases lying between them. Germline CDR1 and CDR2: SGHAT and FQNNGV. The CDR3 has 15 residues. The DNA for the CDR3 is TGTGCCAGCAGCCCGACGGCGACACCAAACTACGAGCAGTACTTC. This translates into CASSPTATPNYEQYF.

The chain couples TRBV7-6 to TRBJ2-7, with TRBD2 identical over 11 bases. The junction had 2 bases not matched to a gene; V was cut back by 1 base and J by 3 bases. From germline, CDR1 is SGHVS and CDR2 FNYEAQ. The CDR3 covers 15 residues. As DNA, the CDR3 is TGTGCCAGCAGCTTAGGGGGACTAGCGGTCTACGAGCAGTACTTC. Translating it yields CASSLGGLAVYEQYF.

This clone was seen a single time. V gene TRBV7-2 combines with J gene TRBJ1-2, with D hard to call. Between the trimmed V and J ends, which lost 6 bases and 3 bases, there was a span of 14 bases. This CDR3 region has 14 residues. CDR1 is SGHTA, CDR2 FQGNSA, per germline. Written as DNA, the CDR3 is TGTGCCAGCAGTTCAGACGCTGCGTACTATGGCTACACCTTC. It is translated as CASSSDAAYYGYTF.

This chain connects TRBV6-1 to TRBJ2-5, with 11 bases aligning to TRBD2. Germline loops: CDR1 MNHNS, CDR2 SASEGT. Trimming took 5 bases from V and 5 from J; bases not matched to a gene: 7. The CDR3 extends over 15 amino acids. CDR3 in amino acids: CASSSIAGGGETQYF. The CDR3 DNA follows: TGTGCCAGCAGTTCCATAGCGGGAGGGGGGGAGACCCAGTACTTC.

This clone was observed a handful of times. The rearrangement uses TRBV9 and TRBJ2-2; TRBD2 might be the D (5 bases). Per germline, CDR1 SGDLS and CDR2 YYNGEE. V was pared by 4 bases and J by 4 bases, with 8 bases between. This CDR3 contains 13 residues. As DNA, the CDR3 is TGTGCCAGCAGCCTCGGGATCACCGGGGAGCTGTTTTTT. It translates to CASSLGITGELFF.

The chain employs TRBV19 and TRBJ2-1, with 8 bases identical to TRBD1. The V and J ends lost 11 bases and 4 bases, in that order; junction bases with no gene match: 10. Germline values: CDR1 LNHDA, CDR2 SQIVND (reference sequence). The CDR3 has 14 amino acids. The CDR3 nucleotides are TGTGCCCACCCCCCTAGGGACAGGTACAATGAGCAGTTCTTC. The encoded protein is CAHPPRDRYNEQFF.

This clone came up once. The chain employs TRBV28 and TRBJ2-5; possibly TRBD2 for D (5 bases). Trimming removed 8 bases at V and 7 bases at J, with 20 bases between. This CDR3 has 14 residues. Germline CDR1 reads MDHEN; CDR2 reads SYDVKM. The CDR3 region is CASCTRGLSGTQYF. For the CDR3, the DNA is TGTGCCAGCTGTACCAGAGGGCTGTCAGGGACCCAGTACTTC.

This chain links TRBV4-3 with TRBJ2-7, with 8 positions matching TRBD1. The junction had 5 bases not matched to a gene; V was cut back by 0 bases and J by 7 bases. CDR1 is LGHNA, CDR2 YSLEER, per germline. The CDR3 has 14 amino acids. The CDR3 sequence: CASSQDPTGGEQYF. The DNA for the CDR3 is TGCGCCAGCAGCCAAGATCCAACAGGGGGAGAGCAGTACTTC.

The chain uses TRBV28 and TRBJ2-7; 8 bases align to TRBD2. J was trimmed by 2 bases and V by 6 bases; bases with no gene match: 12. The CDR3 contains 16 residues. Germline loops: CDR1 MDHEN, CDR2 SYDVKM. The CDR3 here is CASRESSGMDPYEQYF. CDR3 nucleotides: TGTGCCAGCAGGGAGAGTAGCGGGATGGACCCCTACGAGCAGTACTTC.